This record covers a single T cell receptor beta chain. This clonotype was seen repeatedly, ten times or more. Its antigen is not yet known. No per-base quality is available; no much larger clone lies one base away. The TCR beta CDR3 regions were amplified from RNA transcripts. For the first round of RT-PCR on the TCR CDR3, the HTBI primer set was used together with the Qiagen OneStep RT-PCR kit. Libraries were constructed in a second round of multiplex PCR, after which size selection and purification were carried out. Sequencing of the libraries was done on an Illumina HiSeq2000 using paired-end 100 bp reads. The original pipeline was this. Raw data were processed with SOAPnuke, discarding reads with adapters, uncalled bases, mean Phred below 15, or no exact constant-primer or identifier match. High-quality paired reads were merged with COPE v1.2.5, and unique nucleotide sequences were defined as clonotypes. Clonotypes were aligned to IMGT TRBV, TRBD and TRBJ reference segments using MiTCR v1.1. Only V-J combinations with frequency above 0.0001, covering 99.2% of repertoires, were analysed. A TCS score was defined as the ratio of F50 (clonal expansion) to E x V (chaos), with BLOSUM62-based TCRdist applied between CDR3 peptides within each V-J. Welch's t-statistics and random forest reduced around 520 V-J features to 10 to 15, which were used in a naive Bayes classifier (R e1071). The Morisita-Horn index was used to measure how similar the thyroid and blood repertoires were. In-frame beta chains were kept once TCRdb had trimmed the public reads at Q25 with fastp and called clones with MiXCR. Each entry is one CDR3 protein sequence, shown with its most common DNA and genes. V and J calls and clone size were set by TCRdb, not the authors. Recorded for this sample are a few hundred thousand distinct CDR3 sequences; just over 45% of them occurred a single time. About 8% of the sample lies in the top ten.

Counted from cysteine to phenylalanine, this CDR3 has 12 amino acids. Here the CDR3 DNA is all that survives: 36 bases in frame from base 1. V sheds 7 bases and J sheds 7 bases, leaving 14 bases between their ends. Taken from the germline V gene, the CDR1 and CDR2 loops are SGHTA and FQGNSA. The record originates from a study of T cells in Graves' hyperthyroidism and ophthalmopathy (dated by TCRdb to between 2018 and 2021). Some background on the complete study: To identify TCR V-J signatures that set the groups apart, the researchers used a discovery cohort of 100 patients, made up of 43 with Graves' ophthalmopathy and about 60 with stable Graves' hyperthyroidism. Whether ophthalmopathy could be predicted prospectively was tested in an independent validation cohort made up of some 20 hyperthyroidism patients plus 17 patients who later progressed to ophthalmopathy. The approximately 90 discovery patients were divided at random into training and test sets in a 7:3 ratio. Thyroid tissue and blood T-cell repertoires from over 5 Graves' hyperthyroidism patients were also compared in the study. Once sampling was done, hyperthyroidism patients were given methimazole at a starting dose of 30 mg daily, whereas ophthalmopathy patients were given high-dose intravenous methylprednisolone. The paper reports TCR Vbeta CDR3 sequencing of some 140 peripheral blood samples: fewer than 50 ophthalmopathy, around 80 hyperthyroidism and approximately 17 progressor patients.

Study-level results and caveats: In validation, the model predicted progression to ophthalmopathy a median of roughly six months before onset, with approximately 68% sensitivity and more than 72% specificity. Sample size was not statistically predetermined, and investigators were not blinded to group allocation. Most expanded thyroid clonotypes (frequency above 0.001) were also found in blood, which suggests that blood repertoires may mirror thyroid immune responses. A model built on a 13 V-J signature distinguished ophthalmopathy from stable hyperthyroidism, reaching 87.88% sensitivity and about 81% specificity in cross-validation and 80%/75% in testing.

Graves' hyperthyroidism was defined as stable when no progression to ophthalmopathy occurred over 18 months of follow-up. Hyperthyroidism patients were aged 18 to 65 years and newly diagnosed, with disease duration of less than 2 months. Patients with uncontrolled infections, other autoimmune diseases, pregnancy or lactation were excluded. Diagnoses relied on clinical symptoms, serum thyroxine and TRAb, thyroid ultrasound and orbital computed tomography. Total RNA was extracted with Trizol reagent, and quality was checked on an Agilent 2100 Bioanalyzer. The sequencing input was peripheral blood or thyroid tissue (not recorded which). This clonotype originated in a woman in her late teens or twenties with Graves' hyperthyroidism. The sequence links TRBV7-2 to TRBJ2-7; the D call is possibly TRBD1 or TRBD2, each sharing 6 bases. In nucleotide form, the sequence is TGTGCCAGCAACTTCCTAGGGGGGGAGCAGTACTTC. Its protein reads: CASNFLGGEQYF.